A single sample is the source of the 26 T cell receptor beta chains below, sequenced in a study of CD8+ T cells in alopecia areata. Described treatment: oral pan-JAK inhibitor, 5-10 mg twice daily. After isolation, RNA underwent reverse transcription to generate cDNA as the sequencing template. Repertoires were generated with immunoSEQ multiplex PCR, while TCRdb's copy carries only in-frame clones and drops some. The sample gives 90,000 to 130,000 clones, around three fifths of which show up once; 12% is in the top ten. The sample was CD8+ T cells sorted from blood, taken at week 24, from a patient treated with tofacitinib. Receptors were obtained from a human donor with alopecia areata.

The rearrangement joins TRBV5-6 to TRBJ2-5; D is perhaps TRBD1 (6 bases). The CDR3 totals 14 residues. Germline CDR1 and CDR2: SGHDT and YYEEEE. V dropped 4 bases and J dropped 4 bases, with 14 bases sitting between them. The CDR3 reads CASSLGDNPETQYF. The CDR3 region has the DNA TGTGCCAGCAGCCTAGGGGACAATCCAGAGACCCAGTACTTC.

With regard to this clone: Other DNA sequences in this sample translate to the same CDR3. The chain couples TRBV30 to TRBJ1-1; D remains unclear. Germline V gene sequence: CDR1 GTSNPN, CDR2 SVGIG (reference sequence). The CDR3 runs to 11 residues. The V end was cut by 3 bases, the J end by 4 bases, with 6 bases between. For the CDR3, the DNA is TGTGCCTGGAGCACGGGCACTGAAGCTTTCTTT. This encodes CAWSTGTEAFF.

The gene calls are TRBV30 and TRBJ2-5; 7 bases line up with TRBD1. The CDR3 is 15 residues long. The germline CDR1 and CDR2 sequences are GTSNPN and SVGIG (reference sequence). V gave up 7 bases and J gave up 7 bases; unmatched junction bases: 18. For the CDR3, the DNA is TGTGCCTCCACCCCCTGGCACAGGGGTTCTGGGACCCAGTACTTC. This encodes CASTPWHRGSGTQYF.

CDR3: CAWSATPTGGPYGYTF. In nucleotides, the CDR3 is TGTGCCTGGAGTGCCACCCCCACAGGGGGCCCCTATGGCTACACCTTC. The chain combines TRBV30 with TRBJ1-2, with TRBD1 matching over 9 bases. The germline CDR1 and CDR2 sequences are GTSNPN and SVGIG (reference sequence). With 1 base clipped from V and 4 bases from J, the junction kept 10 bases outside the gene matches. This CDR3 is built from 16 residues.

The chain has TRBV11-2 and TRBJ1-1, with D uncertain. CDR3 length equals 13 residues. The germline V gene has CDR1 SGHAT and CDR2 FQNNGV. The V and J ends lost 3 bases and 7 bases respectively, with 12 bases between them. The CDR3 DNA reads as TGTGCCAGCAGCTTCCCGGTAGGGTATGAAGCTTTCTTT. It specifies CASSFPVGYEAFF.

This chain links TRBV19 with TRBJ2-1; maybe TRBD2 (5 bases). From germline, CDR1 is LNHDA and CDR2 SQIVND (reference sequence). Trimming cost V 1 base and J 1 base, with 8 bases left between them. The CDR3 length is 15 residues. As DNA, the CDR3 is TGTGCCAGTAGTATAGGGGCGGGTTCCTACAATGAGCAGTTCTTC. Its translation is CASSIGAGSYNEQFF.

The J gene is TRBJ2-2, the V gene TRBV5-1; tentatively, D is TRBD2 (5 bases). This CDR3 comprises 15 residues. Looked up from germline, CDR1 is SGHRS and CDR2 is YFSETQ. The V end was cut by 4 bases, the J end by 1 base, with 11 bases between. The CDR3: CASSGGRGNTGELFF. Here the CDR3 DNA reads TGCGCCAGCAGCGGAGGACGGGGGAACACCGGGGAGCTGTTTTTT.

Only a few counts were recorded for this clone. A junction boundary mismatches the germline segment, possibly from a read error. This chain links TRBV7-7 with TRBJ2-2; tentatively, D is TRBD2 (5 bases). The CDR3 length is 17 residues. Germline loops: CDR1 SSHAT, CDR2 FNYEAQ (reference sequence). CDR3: CASSPTGEYWAAGELFF. CDR3 sequence (DNA): TGTGCTAGCAGCCCTACCGGGGAATACTGGGCCGCCGGGGAGCTGTTTTTT.

The chain employs TRBV6-5 and TRBJ1-4; D is unclear. This CDR3 is built from 16 residues. The germline V gene has CDR1 MNHEY and CDR2 SVGAGI. Trimming pared 3 bases from V and 8 bases from J, leaving 19 bases between. CDR3 in amino acids: CASSYQDPGRNEKLFF. The CDR3 DNA follows: TGTGCCAGCAGTTATCAGGACCCCGGGAGGAACGAAAAACTGTTTTTT.

This clone has a single count. This sequence joins TRBV6-5 and TRBJ2-2; no definite D call. Trimming took off 2 bases at V and 6 bases at J, with 7 bases between the two ends. CDR3 length: 13 amino acids. Germline CDR1 reads MNHEY; CDR2 reads SVGAGI. CDR3 in amino acids: CASSYDGSGELFF. For the CDR3, the DNA is TGTGCCAGCAGTTACGACGGTTCCGGGGAGCTGTTTTTT.

J is TRBJ2-1 and V is TRBV2; the match to TRBD1 covers 10 bases. Germline V CDR1 and CDR2: SNHLY, FYNNEI. The V gene end was trimmed by 5 bases and the J gene end by 1 base; junction bases not matched to a gene: 8. The CDR3 is 17 residues long. The CDR3 loop reads CASSIPGQGKSYNEQFF. The CDR3 nucleotides are TGTGCCAGCAGTATTCCGGGACAGGGGAAATCCTACAATGAGCAGTTCTTC.

This rearrangement joins TRBV30 to TRBJ1-1, with D possibly TRBD1 on 6 matching bases. Trimming removed 4 bases at V and 3 bases at J, with 27 bases between. The CDR3 has 18 amino acids. CDR1 and CDR2 from the germline V gene are GTSNPN and SVGIG (reference sequence). Written as DNA, the CDR3 is TGTGCCTGGATAAGCCCATTGTACAGGGTTGTAGGAGACACTGAAGCTTTCTTT. Translated: CAWISPLYRVVGDTEAFF.

This clone was observed a few times. This chain uses TRBV5-4 with TRBJ2-2; TRBD1 aligns across 11 bases. Losses at the gene ends were 4 bases for V and 5 bases for J; bases not matched to a gene: 4. The CDR3 spans 15 residues. Germline V gene data show CDR1 as SGHNT and CDR2 as YYREEE (reference sequence). The CDR3 loop is CASSRGTGGTGELFF. The CDR3 nucleotides are TGTGCCAGCAGCCGAGGGACAGGGGGAACCGGGGAGCTGTTTTTT.

J is TRBJ2-3 and V is TRBV13, with D uncertain. V lost 5 bases to trimming and J lost 4 bases, with 19 bases between them. The germline gives CDR1 PRHDT, CDR2 FYEKMQ (reference sequence). The CDR3 totals 16 residues. CDR3 sequence (DNA): TGTGCCAGCAGCCCCTCCGGTTTTGGTGGCGCAGATACGCAGTATTTT. Residues: CASSPSGFGGADTQYF.

On this clone itself: Other nucleotide sequences in the sample specify the same CDR3. CDR3 in DNA: TGTGCCTGGAGCAGGGTCACCTACGAGCAGTACTTC. This gives the protein CAWSRVTYEQYF. V is TRBV30 and J is TRBJ2-7; perhaps TRBD1 as D (5 bases). Germline CDR1 and CDR2: GTSNPN and SVGIG (reference sequence). V lost 3 bases, J lost 2 bases, and 8 bases lay in between. The CDR3 length is 12 residues. Full variable domain (remainder filled in from reference TRBV30 and TRBJ2-7): SQTIHQWPATLVQPVGSPLSLECTVEGTSNPNLYWYRQAAGRGLQLLFYSVGIGQISSEVPQNLSASRPQDRQFILSSKKLLLSDSGFYLCAWSRVTYEQYFGPGTRLTVT.

The chain joins TRBV6-1 to TRBJ1-1; D is undetermined. V was shortened by 4 bases and J by 1 base, with 10 bases between the two germline ends. CDR1 MNHNS and CDR2 SASEGT come from the germline V gene. There are 14 residues in the CDR3. This CDR3 is CASSGTPRNTEAFF. Here the CDR3 DNA reads TGTGCCAGCAGTGGGACCCCTAGGAACACTGAAGCTTTCTTT.

The J gene is TRBJ2-2, the V gene TRBV29-1, with a weak D call TRBD2 (6 bases). Trimming pared 7 bases from V and 5 bases from J, leaving 26 bases between. CDR1 SQVTM and CDR2 ANQGSEA come from the germline V gene. The CDR3 sequence is 17 residues long. As DNA, the CDR3 is TGCAGCGCCGTGTTGATTTGGGACGGTGGAGGGACCGGGGAGCTGTTTTTT. Its translation: CSAVLIWDGGGTGELFF.

The V and J genes are TRBV4-1 and TRBJ2-1, with TRBD2 matching 10 bases. The CDR3 sequence is 15 residues long. Germline CDR1 is MGHRA and CDR2 is YSYEKL. After removal of 3 bases from V and 4 bases from J, the junction contained 3 bases not matched to a gene. The CDR3 spells CASSHASGGYNEQFF. CDR3 sequence (DNA): TGCGCCAGCAGCCACGCTAGCGGGGGTTACAATGAGCAGTTCTTC.

The chain is built from TRBV7-8 and TRBJ2-3; 7 bases are a match to TRBD2. This CDR3 has 16 amino acids. The V and J ends lost 2 bases and 2 bases, in that order; junction bases with no gene match: 7. CDR1 is SGHVS and CDR2 is FQNEAQ in the germline V gene. The CDR3 reads CASSLWAGENTDTQYF. Here the CDR3 DNA reads TGTGCCAGCAGCTTATGGGCGGGGGAGAACACAGATACGCAGTATTTT. Full variable domain (rest looked up from reference TRBV7-8 and TRBJ2-3): GAGVSQSPRYKVAKRGQDVALRCDPISGHVSLFWYQQALGQGPEFLTYFQNEAQLDKSGLPSDRFFAERPEGSVSTLKIQRTQQEDSAVYLCASSLWAGENTDTQYFGPGTRLTVL.

Here the CDR3 DNA reads TGTGCCAGTAACGGGCGGGGCCGGGTAGAGACCCAGTACTTC. This gives the protein CASNGRGRVETQYF. This chain uses TRBV5-5 with TRBJ2-5; maybe TRBD2 (6 bases). The CDR3 runs to 14 residues. Trimming removed 8 bases at V and 4 bases at J, with 18 bases between. Germline V CDR1 and CDR2: SGHKS, YYEKEE (reference sequence).

This chain links TRBV30 with TRBJ2-1; no clear D. CDR3 size: 17 residues. The V end was cut by 2 bases, the J end by 4 bases, with 21 bases between. Germline assignment: CDR1 GTSNPN and CDR2 SVGIG (reference sequence). The CDR3 is CAWSTLWLESPYNEQFF. The CDR3 nucleotides are TGTGCCTGGAGTACCCTTTGGTTGGAATCTCCTTACAATGAGCAGTTCTTC. The full variable domain, in which reference TRBV30 and TRBJ2-1 provide the parts outside the CDR3, is SQTIHQWPATLVQPVGSPLSLECTVEGTSNPNLYWYRQAAGRGLQLLFYSVGIGQISSEVPQNLSASRPQDRQFILSSKKLLLSDSGFYLCAWSTLWLESPYNEQFFGPGTRLTVL.

The chain has TRBV25-1 and TRBJ1-2; D gene unclear. Trimming shortened V by 10 bases and J by 9 bases, and 12 bases separated the two germline ends. This CDR3 is built from 10 residues. Germline V CDR1 and CDR2: MGHDK, SYGVNS. The CDR3 nucleotides read TGTGCCACCCAAGCGTCCAGCTACACCTTC. Translation: CATQASSYTF.

The J gene is TRBJ1-5, the V gene TRBV10-3; D remains ambiguous. This CDR3 comprises 16 residues. Germline V CDR1 and CDR2: ENHRY, SYGVKD. V was pared by 6 bases and J by 4 bases, with 19 bases between. Written as DNA, the CDR3 is TGTGCCATCAGCTCCGGGCCTCAGGAGTGGAATCAGCCCCAGCATTTT. Protein sequence: CAISSGPQEWNQPQHF.

The genes are TRBV27 and TRBJ1-5; D is undetermined. This CDR3 is 14 amino acids long. In germline, CDR1 is MNHEY, CDR2 SMNVEV (reference sequence). V lost 6 bases, J lost 0 bases, and 9 bases lay in between. The CDR3 DNA reads TGTGCCAGCAGAAACAGCCTTAGCAATCAGCCCCAGCATTTT. This sequence encodes CASRNSLSNQPQHF.

V gene TRBV30 combines with J gene TRBJ2-2; no clear D gene. The CDR3 totals 12 residues. Trimming stripped 0 bases from V and 8 bases from J, with 7 bases between. The germline CDR1 and CDR2 sequences are GTSNPN and SVGIG (reference sequence). The CDR3 bases are TGTGCCTGGAGTGTATTGGGTGGGGAGCTGTTTTTT. Translating gives CAWSVLGGELFF.

This clone has more than one count but fewer than ten. This sequence joins TRBV11-1 and TRBJ2-3; possibly TRBD1 or TRBD2 for D (5 bases each). V was shortened by 5 bases and J by 2 bases, with 14 bases between the two germline ends. Germline CDR1 and CDR2: SGHAT and FQDESV (reference sequence). The CDR3 spans 15 residues. Here the CDR3 reads CASSPPEGTTDTQYF. In DNA, the CDR3 is TGTGCCAGCAGCCCACCAGAAGGGACCACAGATACGCAGTATTTT.